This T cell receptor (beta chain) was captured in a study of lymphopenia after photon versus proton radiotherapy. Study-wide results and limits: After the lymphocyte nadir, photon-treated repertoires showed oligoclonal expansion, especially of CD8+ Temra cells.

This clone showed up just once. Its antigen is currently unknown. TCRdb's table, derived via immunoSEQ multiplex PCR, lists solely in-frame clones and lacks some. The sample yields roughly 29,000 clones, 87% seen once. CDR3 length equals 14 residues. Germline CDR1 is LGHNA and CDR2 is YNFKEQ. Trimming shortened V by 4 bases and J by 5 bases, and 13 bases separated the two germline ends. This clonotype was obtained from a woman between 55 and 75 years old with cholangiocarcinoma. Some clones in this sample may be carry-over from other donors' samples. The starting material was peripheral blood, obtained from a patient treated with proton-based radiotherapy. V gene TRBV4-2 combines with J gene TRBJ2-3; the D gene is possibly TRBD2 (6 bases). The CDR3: CASSPRPREDTQYF. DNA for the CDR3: TGTGCCAGCAGCCCCCGTCCGCGGGAAGATACGCAGTATTTT.